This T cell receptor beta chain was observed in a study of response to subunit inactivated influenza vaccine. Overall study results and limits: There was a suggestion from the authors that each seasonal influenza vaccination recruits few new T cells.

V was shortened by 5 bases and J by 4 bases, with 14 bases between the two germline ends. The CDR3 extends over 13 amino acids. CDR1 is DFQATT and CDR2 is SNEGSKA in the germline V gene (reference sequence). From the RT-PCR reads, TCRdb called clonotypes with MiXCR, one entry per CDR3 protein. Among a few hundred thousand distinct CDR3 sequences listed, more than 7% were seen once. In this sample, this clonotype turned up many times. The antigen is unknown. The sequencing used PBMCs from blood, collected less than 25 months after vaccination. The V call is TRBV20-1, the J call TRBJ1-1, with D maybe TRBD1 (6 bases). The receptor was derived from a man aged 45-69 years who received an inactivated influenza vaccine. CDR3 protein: CSAPTGRGTEAFF. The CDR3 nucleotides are TGCAGTGCTCCCACAGGGCGGGGCACTGAAGCTTTCTTT.